The source of this T cell receptor (beta chain) is a study of blood T cell repertoires in COVID-19. Study summary: Specimens from acute and convalescent COVID-19 originated in the United States, Italy and Spain.

Trimming at V came to 6 bases and at J to 1 base, leaving 3 bases not matched to a gene. The CDR3 sequence is 13 residues long. Germline V gives CDR1 MNHEY, CDR2 SMNVEV (reference sequence). Recovered status applied to Cohort 3 donors who had two consecutive negative PCRs. It also applied to those with clearance or with symptom resolution. Authors' methods: Reference gene primer amplification yielded estimated nucleated cell counts. Profiled with immunoSEQ multiplex PCR; TCRdb holds only in-frame clones, not every one. V, J and clone size are those of that table, while D and trimming were read from the DNA. Altogether some 350,000 clones are present, over 75% being singletons, with the ten largest covering about 5%. This clone was observed once.

The sequenced sample was PBMCs or T cells enriched from blood (not recorded which). V gene TRBV27 combines with J gene TRBJ2-7, with 7 positions matching TRBD1. This receptor was taken from a man aged 30 to 39 who had recovered from COVID-19. CDR3 sequence reads: CASRDRVSYEQYF. CDR3 coding DNA: TGTGCCAGCAGAGACAGGGTTTCCTACGAGCAGTACTTC.